Listed below are T cell receptor beta chains from one sample, sequenced in a study of blood T cell repertoires in COVID-19. The table came from immunoSEQ multiplex PCR; TCRdb's copy has only in-frame clones and leaves some out. The table shows roughly 190,000 clones, with approximately 90% occurring only once. Material: PBMCs or T cells enriched from blood (not recorded which). The receptors stem from a woman aged 18-35 years who had recovered from COVID-19. The CDR3 runs from the conserved cysteine through the conserved F or W. A D gene is named only where the DNA matches it firmly. Part of the rows lack a size; the others show once, few, many or a class for expanded clones.

CDR3nt: TGTGCCAGCAGCGATGGACTAGCGGGAGGGAGAGGGGAGCTGTTTTTT
CDR3aa: CASSDGLAGGRGELFF
v_gene: TRBV11-3
j_gene: TRBJ2-2
abundance: NA
d_gene: TRBD2

CDR3nt: TGTGCCAGCAGCTTGACTCCGACAGCTAACACTGAAGCTTTCTTT
CDR3aa: CASSLTPTANTEAFF
v_gene: TRBV11-2
j_gene: TRBJ1-1
abundance: NA
d_gene: NA

CDR3nt: TGTGCCTGGAGTCCGACAGGGGGCTTTTATCAGCCCCAGCATTTT
CDR3aa: CAWSPTGGFYQPQHF
v_gene: TRBV30
j_gene: TRBJ1-5
abundance: NA
d_gene: TRBD1

CDR3nt: TGTGCCAGCAGCTTCGGTCCGGCCAGGGCTGGAAACACCATATATTTT
CDR3aa: CASSFGPARAGNTIYF
v_gene: TRBV7-2
j_gene: TRBJ1-3
abundance: NA
d_gene: NA

CDR3nt: TGTGCCTGGAGTGTATCCGGCCTAGACACAGATACGCAGTATTTT
CDR3aa: CAWSVSGLDTDTQYF
v_gene: TRBV30
j_gene: TRBJ2-3
abundance: once
d_gene: NA

CDR3nt: TGTGCCAGCAGCTTGAGCGGGTTGGGGCTAGATACGCAGTATTTT
CDR3aa: CASSLSGLGLDTQYF
v_gene: TRBV5-4
j_gene: TRBJ2-3
abundance: NA
d_gene: NA

CDR3nt: TGCGCCAGCAGCTTGGTTCAAGGGGAACAGCCCCAGCATTTT
CDR3aa: CASSLVQGEQPQHF
v_gene: TRBV5-1
j_gene: TRBJ1-5
abundance: NA
d_gene: NA

CDR3nt: TGTGCCAGTAGACCCGGGACAGGGGGCTATGGCACTGAAGCTTTCTTT
CDR3aa: CASRPGTGGYGTEAFF
v_gene: TRBV19
j_gene: TRBJ1-1
abundance: NA
d_gene: TRBD1

CDR3nt: TGTGCCAGCAGCCGGACAGGGGACGCGAACACCGGGGAGCTGTTTTTT
CDR3aa: CASSRTGDANTGELFF
v_gene: TRBV7-3
j_gene: TRBJ2-2
abundance: NA
d_gene: TRBD1

CDR3nt: TGTGCCAGTAGTATAGATCGGCAGGCGGGTGGCTACACCTTC
CDR3aa: CASSIDRQAGGYTF
v_gene: TRBV19
j_gene: TRBJ1-2
abundance: NA
d_gene: NA

CDR3nt: TGCAGTGCTAGCATCGGTCAGACCCAGTACTTC
CDR3aa: CSASIGQTQYF
v_gene: TRBV20-1
j_gene: TRBJ2-5
abundance: NA
d_gene: NA

CDR3nt: TGTGCCATCAGCCTAGCGGGAGGTTGGACAGATACGCAGTATTTT
CDR3aa: CAISLAGGWTDTQYF
v_gene: TRBV10-3
j_gene: TRBJ2-3
abundance: NA
d_gene: TRBD2

CDR3nt: TGTGCCAGCAGCCTCTCAGGGGCCTACGAGCAGTACTTC
CDR3aa: CASSLSGAYEQYF
v_gene: TRBV7-8
j_gene: TRBJ2-7
abundance: NA
d_gene: NA

CDR3nt: TGCGCCAGCAGCTTGGCACAGGGAGGCTACACCTTC
CDR3aa: CASSLAQGGYTF
v_gene: TRBV5-1
j_gene: TRBJ1-2
abundance: NA
d_gene: NA

CDR3nt: TGTGCCACCAGCAGAGATAACAGGGGGAACACTGAAGCTTTCTTT
CDR3aa: CATSRDNRGNTEAFF
v_gene: TRBV15
j_gene: TRBJ1-1
abundance: NA
d_gene: TRBD1

CDR3nt: TGCGCCACCACTCTTAGCGGGAGGGCCGCCACCGGGGAGCTGTTTTTT
CDR3aa: CATTLSGRAATGELFF
v_gene: TRBV5-1
j_gene: TRBJ2-2
abundance: NA
d_gene: TRBD2

CDR3nt: TGCGCCAGCAGCTTGGTTCCTAGCGGTGAGAGCTCCTACAATGAGCAGTTCTTC
CDR3aa: CASSLVPSGESSYNEQFF
v_gene: TRBV5-1
j_gene: TRBJ2-1
abundance: few
d_gene: TRBD2

CDR3nt: TGTGCCAGCGGTCCACTAGCGGGCCCCTACGAGCAGTACTTC
CDR3aa: CASGPLAGPYEQYF
v_gene: TRBV28
j_gene: TRBJ2-7
abundance: NA
d_gene: TRBD2

CDR3nt: TGTGCCAGCAGTTTAGGCGTGACAGGGACGGGGGAGCAGTACTTC
CDR3aa: CASSLGVTGTGEQYF
v_gene: TRBV27
j_gene: TRBJ2-7
abundance: NA
d_gene: TRBD1

CDR3nt: TGTGCCAGCTCACCTACAGCCTATGAAGGCTACACCTTC
CDR3aa: CASSPTAYEGYTF
v_gene: TRBV18
j_gene: TRBJ1-2
abundance: NA
d_gene: NA

CDR3nt: TGTGCCTTGGACTTGGCTACAGATACGCAGTATTTT
CDR3aa: CALDLATDTQYF
v_gene: TRBV30
j_gene: TRBJ2-3
abundance: NA
d_gene: NA

CDR3nt: TGTGCCAGCAGTTACTCCGGCGGTGAGCAGTTCTTC
CDR3aa: CASSYSGGEQFF
v_gene: TRBV6-5
j_gene: TRBJ2-1
abundance: NA
d_gene: NA

CDR3nt: TGTGCCAGCAGCTTGGCCAGTCAGGGTCCTGAAAAACTGTTTTTT
CDR3aa: CASSLASQGPEKLFF
v_gene: TRBV5-4
j_gene: TRBJ1-4
abundance: NA
d_gene: NA

CDR3nt: TGTGCCAGCAGTGAAATCAGGGGAGGGCACGAGCAGTACTTC
CDR3aa: CASSEIRGGHEQYF
v_gene: TRBV2
j_gene: TRBJ2-7
abundance: NA
d_gene: NA

CDR3nt: TGTGCCAGCAGTCTGACAGGGGTAAGGGACGAGCAGTACTTC
CDR3aa: CASSLTGVRDEQYF
v_gene: TRBV28
j_gene: TRBJ2-7
abundance: few
d_gene: TRBD1

CDR3nt: TGTGCCAGTAGTGTCGAGTTGACTAATGAAAAACTGTTTTTT
CDR3aa: CASSVELTNEKLFF
v_gene: TRBV19
j_gene: TRBJ1-4
abundance: NA
d_gene: NA

CDR3nt: TGTGCCAGCAGTTTAGTGCAGGGGGGGAACACCGGGGAGCTGTTTTTT
CDR3aa: CASSLVQGGNTGELFF
v_gene: TRBV28
j_gene: TRBJ2-2
abundance: once
d_gene: NA

CDR3nt: TGTGCCAGCAGCCAAGATGGGGGGCTAGCGGGAGTCAAGAATGAGCAGTTCTTC
CDR3aa: CASSQDGGLAGVKNEQFF
v_gene: TRBV4-2
j_gene: TRBJ2-1
abundance: NA
d_gene: TRBD2

CDR3nt: TGCAGCGTTGAGGCTAGCGGGAGGGCCAGGGAGACCCAGTACTTC
CDR3aa: CSVEASGRARETQYF
v_gene: TRBV29-1
j_gene: TRBJ2-5
abundance: once
d_gene: TRBD2

CDR3nt: TGTGCCAGCAGCTTAATGGGGGCTAGCACAGATACGCAGTATTTT
CDR3aa: CASSLMGASTDTQYF
v_gene: TRBV7-3
j_gene: TRBJ2-3
abundance: NA
d_gene: NA

CDR3nt: TGTGCCAGCAGTTCGTCGGCGGGAGGGCCTGTGCAGTACTTC
CDR3aa: CASSSSAGGPVQYF
v_gene: TRBV6-5
j_gene: TRBJ2-7
abundance: once
d_gene: TRBD2

CDR3nt: TGTGCCAGTAGTATTCGGCCGGGACAGGGGGCGCGGCAGCCCCAGCATTTT
CDR3aa: CASSIRPGQGARQPQHF
v_gene: TRBV19
j_gene: TRBJ1-5
abundance: few
d_gene: TRBD1

CDR3nt: TGTGCCAGCAGCCCCCACCCACTATTGGCGGGCGGGGAGCTGTTTTTT
CDR3aa: CASSPHPLLAGGELFF
v_gene: TRBV3-1/TRBV3-2
j_gene: TRBJ2-2
abundance: NA
d_gene: NA

CDR3nt: TGTGCCAGCAGCCTATCTAGCACAGATACGCAGTATTTT
CDR3aa: CASSLSSTDTQYF
v_gene: TRBV3-1/TRBV3-2
j_gene: TRBJ2-3
abundance: NA
d_gene: NA

CDR3nt: TGTGCCAGCAGCTTTAATCCCTACTCCACGGAGCTGTTTTTT
CDR3aa: CASSFNPYSTELFF
v_gene: TRBV11-2
j_gene: TRBJ2-2
abundance: NA
d_gene: NA

CDR3nt: TGTGCCAGCAGCTTGGGTAGCCTAGCGGTCTACAATGAGCAGTTCTTC
CDR3aa: CASSLGSLAVYNEQFF
v_gene: TRBV5-4
j_gene: TRBJ2-1
abundance: NA
d_gene: TRBD2

CDR3nt: TGTGCCAGCACCACCTTGGGAGGGTATCAGCCCCAGCATTTT
CDR3aa: CASTTLGGYQPQHF
v_gene: TRBV28
j_gene: TRBJ1-5
abundance: NA
d_gene: NA